This is a list of T cell receptor beta chains from one sample in a study of blood T cells in healthy people across ages. TCRdb reanalysed the 5' RACE reads using MiXCR and keeps one entry per CDR3 protein. Among around 870,000 distinct CDR3 sequences listed, under 30% were seen once. The sample taken for sequencing was blood. The receptors originated from a woman of 80 years or more in good health. The CDR3 runs from the conserved cysteine through the conserved F or W. A D gene is named only where the DNA matches it firmly. Not all rows give a size; the values are once, few, many and, for expanded clones, a class.

cdr3_nt cdr3_aa d_call v_call clone_size j_call
TGTGCCAGCAGCTTAGCGGCAGGAGTACCTGAAGCTTTCTTT CASSLAAGVPEAFF NA TRBV7-2 once TRBJ1-1
TGCAGCGCTAAGCCGGGACTAGCGGGGGGGTACGGCTCCAATGAGCAGTTCTTC CSAKPGLAGGYGSNEQFF TRBD2 TRBV29-1 many TRBJ2-1
TGTGCCAGCAGTACAACGACAGGGGGCAACTATGGCTACACCTTC CASSTTTGGNYGYTF TRBD1 TRBV6-2/TRBV6-3 few TRBJ1-2
TGTGCCAGCAGCTTTGCACAGGGAAATGAGCAGTTCTTC CASSFAQGNEQFF NA TRBV7-2 many TRBJ2-1
TGTGCCAGCAGCTCCGGACAGGAGCAGTTCTTC CASSSGQEQFF NA TRBV5-4 few TRBJ2-1
TGTGCCAGCAAAGGGAAGACTAGCGGGGAGTACAATGAGCAGTTCTTC CASKGKTSGEYNEQFF TRBD2 TRBV3-1 NA TRBJ2-1
TGTGCCAGTCGAGGACTAACGTCCACCTCAGATACGCAGTATTTT CASRGLTSTSDTQYF NA TRBV19 many TRBJ2-3
TGTGCCACCAGTGATTCAAGCGGGAGATACGATACGCAGTATTTT CATSDSSGRYDTQYF TRBD2 TRBV24-1 many TRBJ2-3
TGTGCCAGCAGCCACGACAGGGACACTGAAGCTTTCTTT CASSHDRDTEAFF TRBD1 TRBV12-3/TRBV12-4 few TRBJ1-1
TGTGCCTGGAGCGCGACCGGGGCAGTAAATTCACCCCTCCACTTT CAWSATGAVNSPLHF NA TRBV30 few TRBJ1-6
TGTGCCAGCAGCCAAGATCCGGGGGCTGAAGAGACCCAGTACTTC CASSQDPGAEETQYF NA TRBV3-1 NA TRBJ2-5
TGTGCCAGCAGCTTACTTGGCGACAGCACTGAAGCTTTCTTT CASSLLGDSTEAFF NA TRBV11-2 NA TRBJ1-1
TGTGCCAGCAGTCAGGGCAGGGACACAGATACGCAGTATTTT CASSQGRDTDTQYF NA TRBV6-4 many TRBJ2-3
TGTGCCAGCAGGACCACAGGGGGAGGTCAGCCCCAGCATTTT CASRTTGGGQPQHF TRBD1 TRBV12-3/TRBV12-4 few TRBJ1-5
TGCAGTGCTAGTCTTGGACAGGGGCACTACAATGAGCAGTTCTTC CSASLGQGHYNEQFF TRBD1 TRBV20-1 many TRBJ2-1
TGTGCCAGCAGCAAACCTACCGTGGACAGGGCTTACACTGAAGCTTTCTTT CASSKPTVDRAYTEAFF NA TRBV21-1 NA TRBJ1-1
TGCGCCAGCAGCCAAGTTTCTGAAGCTAGTAGGTACGAGCAGTACTTC CASSQVSEASRYEQYF NA TRBV4-1 NA TRBJ2-7